These T cell receptor beta chains were read from a single sample in a study of blood T cell repertoires in COVID-19. Sequencing was performed with immunoSEQ multiplex PCR; in TCRdb, only in-frame clones are kept and a portion is missing. The table has 30,000 to 45,000 clones, about nine tenths seen once; the top ten hold around 7%. Sequenced: peripheral blood. These receptor sequences come from a human donor in a cohort sampled during active COVID-19. The CDR3 runs from the conserved cysteine through the conserved F or W. D genes are given only for firm matches. Where a row states a size, it is once, few, many or the class of an expanded clone; other rows omit it.

-	TRBV27	TRBD2	TRBJ2-5	CATSPWGGQETQYF	TGTGCCACCTCTCCGTGGGGGGGCCAAGAGACCCAGTACTTC
once	TRBV11-3	-	TRBJ2-1	CASSSLRGARNEQFF	TGTGCCAGCAGCTCCCTCCGGGGGGCACGGAATGAGCAGTTCTTC
-	TRBV30	-	TRBJ1-2	CAWRGGQVNYGYTF	TGTGCCTGGAGGGGGGGGCAGGTTAACTATGGCTACACCTTC
-	TRBV9	-	TRBJ1-6	CASSVGGGDINSPLHF	TGTGCCAGCAGCGTAGGAGGTGGGGACATTAATTCACCCCTCCACTTT
-	TRBV7-8	-	TRBJ1-2	CASSLPRNYGYTF	TGTGCCAGCAGCTTACCACGGAACTATGGCTACACCTTC
-	TRBV2	TRBD2	TRBJ2-2	CASRGASGTIGELFF	TGTGCCAGCCGGGGGGCTAGCGGGACCATCGGGGAGCTGTTTTTT
-	TRBV6-2/TRBV6-3	-	TRBJ2-7	CASSPMGAHEQYF	TGTGCCAGCAGTCCAATGGGGGCACACGAGCAGTACTTC
-	TRBV10-2	-	TRBJ1-2	CASSEWGGNYGYTF	TGCGCCAGCAGTGAGTGGGGGGGTAACTATGGCTACACCTTC
-	TRBV6-5	-	TRBJ1-2	CASSYSGRTRGYGYTF	TGTGCCAGCAGTTACTCCGGGCGGACCCGGGGGTATGGCTACACCTTC
-	TRBV6-5	-	TRBJ1-4	CASSKDGGRNEKLFF	TGTGCCAGCAGCAAAGATGGGGGGAGGAATGAAAAACTGTTTTTT